A single T cell receptor (beta chain) is shown here with its context. Its cognate antigen is unknown. The CDR3 has 12 amino acids. Deletions cut 5 bases from V and 8 bases from J, with 10 bases between. CDR1 and CDR2 (germline): SGDLS, YYNGEE. TCRdb processed the 5' RACE reads anew with MiXCR; each CDR3 protein has one entry. The table lists 300,000 to 400,000 distinct CDR3 sequences, under 7.5% of them singletons. The record originates from a study of T cells after yellow fever vaccination. Points from the study as a whole: A small proportion of clonotypes was detected in both the CD4 and CD8 compartments. The booster saw the reappearance of most primary-vaccination clones (around 96% CD4, 80% to 90% CD8). It was a weaker secondary response, yet one that peaked faster, at day 5 versus 15.

The chain joins TRBV9 to TRBJ2-2; D gene unclear. The sample was PBMCs, taken 5 days after the yellow fever booster vaccination. This receptor was identified in a man aged 30 to 39 who received the YFV17D yellow fever vaccine. The CDR3 is CASSLAEGELFF. The CDR3 DNA reads as TGTGCCAGCAGTCTGGCCGAAGGGGAGCTGTTTTTT.